Presented here are 2 T cell receptor beta chains from one specimen sequenced in a study of shared clonotypes between healthy human individuals. TCRdb's table, derived via immunoSEQ multiplex PCR, lists solely in-frame clones and lacks some. The table has more than 2 million clones, over 85% seen once; the top ten hold roughly 1.1%. Naivety among CD8 cells was defined by CD45RO negativity and positive CCR7 selection, thereby excluding terminally differentiated effector memory CD45RA+ cells. Sample: naive CD8+ T cells sorted from blood. All receptors come from a man aged 18 to 29 in good health.

This sequence joins TRBV27 and TRBJ2-3; 8 bases are shared with TRBD2. The V and J ends lost 7 bases and 6 bases, in that order; junction bases with no gene match: 12. Germline V gene sequence: CDR1 MNHEY, CDR2 SMNVEV (reference sequence). The CDR3 loop spans 15 amino acids. As DNA, the CDR3 is TGTGCCAGCAACCCACGGGAGGGCCTTCCCGATACGCAGTATTTT. Its translation: CASNPREGLPDTQYF.

The J gene is TRBJ2-3, the V gene TRBV5-6, with 12 positions matching TRBD2. The ends lost 0 bases at V and 5 bases at J; junction bases unmatched: 4. CDR3 length equals 16 residues. Germline V gene data show CDR1 as SGHDT and CDR2 as YYEEEE. The chain's CDR3 is CASSLELAGGVDTQYF. CDR3 coding DNA: TGTGCCAGCAGCTTGGAACTAGCGGGAGGTGTAGATACGCAGTATTTT.